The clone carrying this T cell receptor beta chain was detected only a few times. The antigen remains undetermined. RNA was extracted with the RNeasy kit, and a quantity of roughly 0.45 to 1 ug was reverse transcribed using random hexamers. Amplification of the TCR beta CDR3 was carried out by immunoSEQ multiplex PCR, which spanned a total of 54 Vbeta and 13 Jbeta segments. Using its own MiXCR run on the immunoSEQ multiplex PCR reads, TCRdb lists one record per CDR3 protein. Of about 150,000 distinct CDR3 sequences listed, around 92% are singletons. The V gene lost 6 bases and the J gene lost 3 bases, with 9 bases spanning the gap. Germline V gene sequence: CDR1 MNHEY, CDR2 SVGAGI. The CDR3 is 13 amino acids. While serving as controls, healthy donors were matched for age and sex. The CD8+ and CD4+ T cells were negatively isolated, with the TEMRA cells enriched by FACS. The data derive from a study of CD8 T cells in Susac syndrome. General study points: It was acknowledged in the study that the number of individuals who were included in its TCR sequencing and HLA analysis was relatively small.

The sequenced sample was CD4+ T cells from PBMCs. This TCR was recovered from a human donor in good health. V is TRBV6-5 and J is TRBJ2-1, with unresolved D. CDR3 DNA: TGTGCCAGCAGGGTGGACCGCTACAATGAGCAGTTCTTC. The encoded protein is CASRVDRYNEQFF.